This entry lists 18 T cell receptor beta chains sequenced from one sample in a study of graft-versus-host responses after intestinal transplantation. Only in-frame clones appear in the TCRdb table, and some are missing; sequencing was by immunoSEQ multiplex PCR. The sample records around 100,000 clones, under 95% being singletons. These receptors have no known antigen. Sequencing was performed on unstimulated CD8+ T cells sorted from spleen or lymph node cells, taken before intestinal transplant. Receptors were obtained from a human donor who received an intestinal transplant.

The rearrangement links TRBV9 to TRBJ2-3; 10 nucleotides match TRBD1. From germline, CDR1 is SGDLS and CDR2 YYNGEE. The length of the CDR3 is 15 residues. V shed 3 bases, J shed 4 bases, and the junction held 5 bases outside the gene matches. CDR3 DNA sequence: TGTGCCAGCAGCGCGACAGGGGGCAACGCAGATACGCAGTATTTT. Protein: CASSATGGNADTQYF.

This clone was seen more than once but under ten times. The chain combines TRBV7-8 with TRBJ1-1, with D possibly TRBD1 on 6 matching bases. This CDR3 spans 12 amino acids. Looked up from germline, CDR1 is SGHVS and CDR2 is FQNEAQ. Trimming removed 5 bases from V and 5 bases from J, with 9 bases in between. CDR3 nucleotide sequence: TGTGCCAGCAGCCCCAGGGGAACTGAAGCTTTCTTT. As protein: CASSPRGTEAFF. Full variable domain (rest looked up from reference TRBV7-8 and TRBJ1-1): GAGVSQSPRYKVAKRGQDVALRCDPISGHVSLFWYQQALGQGPEFLTYFQNEAQLDKSGLPSDRFFAERPEGSVSTLKIQRTQQEDSAVYLCASSPRGTEAFFGQGTRLTVV.

V is TRBV6-1 and J is TRBJ2-1; D call uncertain. In germline, CDR1 is MNHNS, CDR2 SASEGT. CDR3 length equals 12 residues. Trimming removed 6 bases at V and 9 bases at J, with 12 bases between. The CDR3 DNA reads TGTGCCAGCAGCGGAGAGGTTGTTGAGCAGTTCTTC. This codes for CASSGEVVEQFF.

V usage is TRBV15 and J usage is TRBJ2-1; D unclear. Germline V gives CDR1 LNHNV, CDR2 YYDKDF (reference sequence). Trimming removed 0 bases from V and 9 bases from J, with 6 bases in between. CDR3 length equals 12 residues. The DNA for the CDR3 is TGTGCCACCAGCAGAGATGGAGTTGAGCAGTTCTTC. Translation gives CATSRDGVEQFF.

Of note for this clone: Different DNA sequences within this sample yield the same CDR3. The chain joins TRBV5-6 to TRBJ1-3; no definite D call. This CDR3 contains 14 residues. Germline assignment: CDR1 SGHDT and CDR2 YYEEEE. V was clipped by 0 bases and J by 0 bases, with 4 bases between them. As DNA, the CDR3 is TGTGCCAGCAGCTTGGGTGTCTCTGGAAACACCATATATTTT. Its protein is CASSLGVSGNTIYF.

This clone was detected once. In nucleotides, the CDR3 is TGTGCCAGCAGGGGGACCGGGAGAAACTCCTACAATGAGCAGTTCTTC. It is translated as CASRGTGRNSYNEQFF. The J gene is TRBJ2-1, the V gene TRBV2; weak D call: TRBD2 (6 bases). Germline V gene sequence: CDR1 SNHLY, CDR2 FYNNEI. This CDR3 contains 16 residues. With 6 bases removed from V and 0 bases from J, the gap between germline ends came to 15 bases.

V is TRBV7-9 and J is TRBJ1-6; D is possibly TRBD1 (5 bases). The germline V gene has CDR1 SEHNR and CDR2 FQNEAQ (reference sequence). The CDR3 sequence is 15 residues long. V was shortened by 5 bases and J by 7 bases, with 15 bases between the two germline ends. DNA of the CDR3: TGTGCCAGCAGCCCCCCGAGGGGATTAAATTCACCCCTCCACTTT. It specifies CASSPPRGLNSPLHF.

The chain employs TRBV5-1 and TRBJ1-2; 8 nucleotides line up with TRBD1. Per the germline V gene, CDR1 is SGHRS and CDR2 is YFSETQ. The CDR3 is 15 residues long. Trimming cost V 4 bases and J 4 bases; bases outside gene matches: 9. The CDR3 nucleotides are TGCGCCAGCAGCCCTGAGGACAGGGTCACCTATGGCTACACCTTC. Translation gives CASSPEDRVTYGYTF.

V usage is TRBV6-5 and J usage is TRBJ2-5; D is perhaps TRBD1 (6 bases). V dropped 5 bases and J dropped 4 bases, with 11 bases sitting between them. The CDR3 has 13 amino acids. CDR1 MNHEY and CDR2 SVGAGI come from the germline V gene. The CDR3 reads CASSQGSPETQYF. CDR3 nucleotides: TGTGCCAGCAGTCAGGGGAGTCCAGAGACCCAGTACTTC.

The V call is TRBV9, the J call TRBJ1-1; tentative D call: TRBD1 (6 bases). The ends were cut back, 3 bases at V and 4 bases at J, with 19 bases in the middle. The CDR3 sequence is 16 residues long. CDR1 SGDLS and CDR2 YYNGEE come from the germline V gene. CDR3 sequence: CASSEGGRGIGTEAFF. The CDR3 nucleotides are TGTGCCAGCAGCGAGGGGGGCAGGGGAATCGGCACTGAAGCTTTCTTT.

This chain connects TRBV14 to TRBJ1-2, with D unresolved. CDR1 is SGHDN, CDR2 FVKESK, per germline. Trimming stripped 1 base from V and 4 bases from J, with 22 bases between. This CDR3 is built from 18 residues. CDR3 residues: CASSQGLGRPHDPYGYTF. The DNA for the CDR3 is TGTGCCAGCAGCCAAGGTTTAGGGCGACCGCACGATCCCTATGGCTACACCTTC.

The chain has TRBV7-9 and TRBJ2-3; possibly TRBD1 for D (5 bases). The CDR3 runs to 16 residues. Germline CDR1 and CDR2: SEHNR and FQNEAQ (reference sequence). Between the trimmed V and J ends, which lost 5 bases and 5 bases, there was a span of 20 bases. CDR3 DNA sequence: TGTGCCAGCAGCGCCCCTTCGACAGATGAAGGAGATACGCAGTATTTT. The encoded protein is CASSAPSTDEGDTQYF. Combining the CDR3 with reference TRBV7-9 and TRBJ2-3 gives the whole variable domain DTGVSQNPRHKITKRGQNVTFRCDPISEHNRLYWYRQTLGQGPEFLTYFQNEAQLEKSRLLSDRFSAERPKGSFSTLEIQRTEQGDSAMYLCASSAPSTDEGDTQYFGPGTRLTVL.

V usage is TRBV19 and J usage is TRBJ2-2, with D unresolved. Trimming removed 4 bases at V and 4 bases at J, with 16 bases between. Per the germline V gene, CDR1 is LNHDA and CDR2 is SQIVND (reference sequence). The CDR3 is 16 residues long. The CDR3 here is CASSTLTGVRTGELFF. In DNA, the CDR3 is TGTGCCAGTAGTACACTGACGGGCGTTCGCACCGGGGAGCTGTTTTTT.

This clone appeared a single time. The chain joins TRBV5-6 to TRBJ2-3; 9 nucleotides match TRBD2. The V segment lost 0 bases and the J segment 9 bases; nucleotides outside the gene matches: 8. This CDR3 comprises 15 residues. Looked up from germline, CDR1 is SGHDT and CDR2 is YYEEEE. CDR3 sequence: CASSLGPSGDRTQYF. CDR3 in DNA: TGTGCCAGCAGCTTGGGGCCTAGCGGGGATAGGACGCAGTATTTT.

The V gene is TRBV6-6, the J gene TRBJ2-7; D not certain. The V end lost 0 bases, the J end lost 3 bases, and 6 bases lay between the germline ends. Germline V CDR1 and CDR2: MNHNY, SVGAGI (reference sequence). The CDR3 sequence is 13 residues long. CDR3 nucleotide sequence: TGTGCCAGCAGTTACTCTGGGGTCTACGAGCAGTACTTC. This gives the protein CASSYSGVYEQYF.

The CDR3: CASSPGASYGYTF. The CDR3 DNA reads as TGTGCCAGCAGCCCTGGCGCAAGCTATGGCTACACCTTC. The chain uses TRBV6-5 and TRBJ1-2; D is undetermined. Germline-derived CDR1 and CDR2 are MNHEY and SVGAGI. There are 13 residues in the CDR3. Trimming took off 6 bases at V and 4 bases at J, with 12 bases between the two ends.

CDR3 nucleotides: TGCGCCAGCAGCCCTTTGACAGGACCGCTTGAAGCTTTCTTT. It is translated as CASSPLTGPLEAFF. The chain uses TRBV4-1 and TRBJ1-1, with D possibly matching TRBD1 (6 bases). With 4 bases removed from V and 7 bases from J, the gap between germline ends came to 16 bases. The CDR3 loop spans 14 amino acids. CDR1 is MGHRA and CDR2 is YSYEKL in the germline V gene.

The V gene is TRBV5-6, the J gene TRBJ2-5, with 9 bases that match TRBD1. The CDR3 covers 15 residues. Per germline, CDR1 SGHDT and CDR2 YYEEEE. Losses at the gene ends were 3 bases for V and 6 bases for J; bases not matched to a gene: 9. CDR3: CASSSIQGASQTQYF. The CDR3 DNA reads as TGTGCCAGCAGCTCAATACAGGGGGCGTCGCAGACCCAGTACTTC.